This is a list of T cell receptor beta chains from one sample in a study of CD8 T cells in ankylosing spondylitis. TCRdb used MiXCR to reprocess the 5' RACE reads, holding one entry per CDR3 protein. The sample has a few hundred thousand distinct CDR3 sequences; roughly 18% are singletons. The sequenced sample consisted of blood, either unsorted or a sorted T cell fraction (not recorded which). The receptors were sampled from a male donor with ankylosing spondylitis or in good health (not recorded which). The CDR3 runs from the conserved cysteine through the conserved F or W. D genes are given only for firm matches. Size is omitted from some rows. Given values are once, few, many or a class for expanded clones.

d_gene	v_gene	abundance	j_gene	CDR3aa	CDR3nt
TRBD2	TRBV2	many	TRBJ2-7	CASRRWASGSGEQYF	TGTGCCAGCAGGAGGTGGGCTAGCGGGAGTGGCGAGCAGTACTTC
NA	TRBV10-3	NA	TRBJ2-3	CAISELAEPSTDTQYF	TGTGCCATCAGTGAGTTAGCGGAACCTAGCACAGATACGCAGTATTTT
NA	TRBV29-1	many	TRBJ2-7	CSVSASYEQYF	TGCAGCGTTTCAGCCTCCTACGAGCAGTACTTC
NA	TRBV14	NA	TRBJ2-7	CASSLRSHEQYF	TGTGCCAGCAGCCTACGGAGCCACGAGCAGTACTTC
NA	TRBV12-3/TRBV12-4	few	TRBJ2-1	CASSLYRALDEQFF	TGTGCCAGCAGTTTATACAGGGCTCTTGATGAGCAGTTCTTC
NA	TRBV25-1	NA	TRBJ1-5	CASSDPGTSNQPQHF	TGTGCCAGCAGTGATCCCGGGACCAGCAATCAGCCCCAGCATTTT
TRBD1	TRBV4-1	NA	TRBJ2-1	CASSHPTKQGSYNEQFF	TGCGCCAGCAGCCACCCCACCAAACAGGGGAGCTACAATGAGCAGTTCTTC
NA	TRBV7-9	many	TRBJ2-7	CASSLDTDHEQYF	TGTGCCAGCAGCTTAGACACGGACCACGAGCAGTACTTC
NA	TRBV5-6	NA	TRBJ2-3	CASSLDRSSEATDTQYF	TGTGCCAGCAGCTTGGACCGATCTAGCGAAGCCACAGATACGCAGTATTTT
TRBD1	TRBV27	few	TRBJ1-4	CASSSSDRVKEEKLFF	TGTGCCAGCAGTTCCTCGGACAGGGTGAAAGAGGAAAAACTGTTTTTT
NA	TRBV27	NA	TRBJ1-5	CASGLGANQPQHF	TGTGCCAGCGGCCTAGGGGCGAATCAGCCCCAGCATTTT
NA	TRBV27	NA	TRBJ2-1	CASRLAGGPGNEQFF	TGTGCCAGCAGACTAGCAGGTGGGCCCGGCAATGAGCAGTTCTTC
NA	TRBV5-1	NA	TRBJ1-1	CASSLASGPTEAFF	TGCGCCAGCAGCTTGGCCTCAGGGCCCACTGAAGCTTTCTTT
TRBD2	TRBV27	NA	TRBJ2-4	CASSLLSGSGKNIQYF	TGTGCCAGCAGTTTATTAAGCGGGAGTGGCAAAAACATTCAGTACTTC
NA	TRBV27	NA	TRBJ2-7	CASSMDLNPYEQYF	TGTGCCAGCAGTATGGATCTTAACCCCTACGAGCAGTACTTC
NA	TRBV15	many	TRBJ2-6	CATSRVFSGANVLTF	TGTGCCACCAGCAGAGTTTTCTCTGGGGCCAACGTCCTGACTTTC